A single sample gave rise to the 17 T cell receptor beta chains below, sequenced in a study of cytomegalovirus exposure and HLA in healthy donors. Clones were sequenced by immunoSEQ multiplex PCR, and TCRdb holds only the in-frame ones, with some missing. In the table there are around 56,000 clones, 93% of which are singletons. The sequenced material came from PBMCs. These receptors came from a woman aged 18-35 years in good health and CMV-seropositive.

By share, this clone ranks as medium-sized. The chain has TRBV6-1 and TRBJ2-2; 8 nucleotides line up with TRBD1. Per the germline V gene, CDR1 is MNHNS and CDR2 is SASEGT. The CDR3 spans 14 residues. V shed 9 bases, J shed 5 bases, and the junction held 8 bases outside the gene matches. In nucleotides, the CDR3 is TGTGCCAGTGAGACAGGGGCTTTGACCGGGGAGCTGTTTTTT. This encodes CASETGALTGELFF.

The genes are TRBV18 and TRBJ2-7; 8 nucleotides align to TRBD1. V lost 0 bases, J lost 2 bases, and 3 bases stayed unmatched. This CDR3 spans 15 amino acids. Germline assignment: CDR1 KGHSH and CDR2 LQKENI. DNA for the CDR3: TGTGCCAGCTCACCACCGGACAGGGCCCCCTACGAGCAGTACTTC. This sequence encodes CASSPPDRAPYEQYF.

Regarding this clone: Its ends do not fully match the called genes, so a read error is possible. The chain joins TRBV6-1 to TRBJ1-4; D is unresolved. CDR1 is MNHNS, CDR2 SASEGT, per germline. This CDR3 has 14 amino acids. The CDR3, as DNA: TGTGCCAGCAGGGAAGGGCCCAATAATGAAAAACTGTTTTTT. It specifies CASREGPNNEKLFF.

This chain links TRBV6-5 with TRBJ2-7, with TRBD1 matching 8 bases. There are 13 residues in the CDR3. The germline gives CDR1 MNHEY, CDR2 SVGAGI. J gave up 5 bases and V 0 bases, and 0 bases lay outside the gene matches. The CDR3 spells CASSYSDRDEQYF. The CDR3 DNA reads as TGTGCCAGCAGTTACTCGGACAGGGACGAGCAGTACTTC.

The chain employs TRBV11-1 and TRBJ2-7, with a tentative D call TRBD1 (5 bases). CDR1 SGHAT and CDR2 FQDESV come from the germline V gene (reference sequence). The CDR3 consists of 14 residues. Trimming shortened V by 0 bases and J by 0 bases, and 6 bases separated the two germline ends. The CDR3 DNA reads TGTGCCAGCAGCTTAGCCAGGGTCTCCTACGAGCAGTACTTC. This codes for CASSLARVSYEQYF.

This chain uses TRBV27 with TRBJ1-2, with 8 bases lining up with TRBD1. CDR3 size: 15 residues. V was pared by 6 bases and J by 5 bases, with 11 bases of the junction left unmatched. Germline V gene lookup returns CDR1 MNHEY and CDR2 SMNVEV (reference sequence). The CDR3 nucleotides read TGTGCCAGCAGCCACGCTAACAGGGGGGCATATGGCTACACCTTC. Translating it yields CASSHANRGAYGYTF.

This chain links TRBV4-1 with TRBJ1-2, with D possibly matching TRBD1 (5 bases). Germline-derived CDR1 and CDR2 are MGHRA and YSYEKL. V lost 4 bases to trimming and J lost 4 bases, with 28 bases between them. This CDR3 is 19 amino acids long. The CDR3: CASSPFSAGEATAFYGYTF. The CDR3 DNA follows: TGCGCCAGCAGCCCATTTAGCGCGGGGGAAGCGACAGCCTTCTATGGCTACACCTTC.

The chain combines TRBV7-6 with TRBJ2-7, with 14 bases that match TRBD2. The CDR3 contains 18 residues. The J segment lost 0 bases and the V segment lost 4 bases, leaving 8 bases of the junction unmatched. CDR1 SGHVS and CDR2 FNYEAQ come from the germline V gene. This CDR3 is CASSSGTSGGRYSYEQYF. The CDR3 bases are TGTGCCAGCAGCTCCGGGACTAGCGGGGGCCGTTACTCCTACGAGCAGTACTTC.

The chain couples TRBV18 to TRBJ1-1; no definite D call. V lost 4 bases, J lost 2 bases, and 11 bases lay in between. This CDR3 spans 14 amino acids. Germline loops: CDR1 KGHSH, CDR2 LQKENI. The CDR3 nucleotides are TGTGCCAGCTCACAAGCCTCGTTAAACACTGAAGCTTTCTTT. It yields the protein CASSQASLNTEAFF.

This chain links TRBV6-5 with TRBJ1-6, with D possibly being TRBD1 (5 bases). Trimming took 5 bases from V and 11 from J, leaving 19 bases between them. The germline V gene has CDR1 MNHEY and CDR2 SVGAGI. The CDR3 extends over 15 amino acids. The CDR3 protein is CASSREKSDSAPLHF. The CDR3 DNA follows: TGTGCCAGCAGTCGAGAAAAATCAGACAGTGCACCCCTCCACTTT.

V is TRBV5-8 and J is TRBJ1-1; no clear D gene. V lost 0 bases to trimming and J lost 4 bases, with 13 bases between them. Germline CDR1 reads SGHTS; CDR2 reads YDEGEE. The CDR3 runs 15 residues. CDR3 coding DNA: TGTGCCAGCAGCTTGGCCATCGTCGGTACCACTGAAGCTTTCTTT. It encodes CASSLAIVGTTEAFF.

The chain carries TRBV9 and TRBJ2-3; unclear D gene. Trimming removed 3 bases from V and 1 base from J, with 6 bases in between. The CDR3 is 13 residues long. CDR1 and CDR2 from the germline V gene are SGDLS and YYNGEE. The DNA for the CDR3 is TGTGCCAGCAGCGCACACGGCACAGATACGCAGTATTTT. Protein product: CASSAHGTDTQYF.

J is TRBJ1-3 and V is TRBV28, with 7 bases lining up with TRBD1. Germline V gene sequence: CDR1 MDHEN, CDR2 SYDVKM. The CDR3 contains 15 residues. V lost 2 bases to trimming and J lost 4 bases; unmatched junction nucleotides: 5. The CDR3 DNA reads TGTGCCAGCAGTTTACCCTCGGACAGGGGAAACACCATATATTTT. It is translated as CASSLPSDRGNTIYF. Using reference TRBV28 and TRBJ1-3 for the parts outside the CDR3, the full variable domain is DVKVTQSSRYLVKRTGEKVFLECVQDMDHENMFWYRQDPGLGLRLIYFSYDVKMKEKGDIPEGYSVSREKKERFSLILESASTNQTSMYLCASSLPSDRGNTIYFGEGSWLTVV.

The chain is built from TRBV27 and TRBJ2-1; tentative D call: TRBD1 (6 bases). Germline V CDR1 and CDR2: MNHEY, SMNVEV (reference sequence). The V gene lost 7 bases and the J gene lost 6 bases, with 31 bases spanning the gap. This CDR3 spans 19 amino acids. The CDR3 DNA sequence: TGTGCCAGCAAGTTGGGCGGCAGGGGATTGCTCCCCTCGACCAATGAGCAGTTCTTC. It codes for CASKLGGRGLLPSTNEQFF.

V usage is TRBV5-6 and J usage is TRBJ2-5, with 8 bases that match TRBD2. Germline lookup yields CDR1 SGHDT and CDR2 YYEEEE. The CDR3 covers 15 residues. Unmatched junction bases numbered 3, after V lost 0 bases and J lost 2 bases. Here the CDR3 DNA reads TGTGCCAGCAGCTTGGGACGGGGGGGGCAAGAGACCCAGTACTTC. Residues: CASSLGRGGQETQYF.

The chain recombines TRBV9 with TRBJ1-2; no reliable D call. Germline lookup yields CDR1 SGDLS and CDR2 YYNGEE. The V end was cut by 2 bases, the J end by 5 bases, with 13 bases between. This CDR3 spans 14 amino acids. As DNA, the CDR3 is TGTGCCAGCAGCGTCTCTTTTTCGGGATATGGCTACACCTTC. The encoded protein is CASSVSFSGYGYTF.

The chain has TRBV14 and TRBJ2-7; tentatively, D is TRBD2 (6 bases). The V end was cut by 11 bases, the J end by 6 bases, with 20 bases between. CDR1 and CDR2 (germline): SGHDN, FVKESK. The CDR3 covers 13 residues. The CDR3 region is CASGVTPSGEQYF. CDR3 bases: TGTGCCTCGGGGGTCACCCCGTCTGGCGAGCAGTACTTC.